The subject of this entry is one T cell receptor beta chain. Libraries were prepared by immunoSEQ multiplex PCR; TCRdb keeps only in-frame clonotypes and omits some of them. Seen here are approximately 74,000 clones, 75% to 90% observed once, and the top ten hold approximately 4.6%. This sample was included in a study of technical replicates of blood from a handful of donors. CDR1 SGDLS and CDR2 YYNGEE come from the germline V gene. Between the trimmed V and J ends, which lost 0 bases and 5 bases, there was a span of 8 bases. The CDR3 runs 13 residues. This clonotype was obtained from a human donor in good health. Some clones in this sample may be carry-over from other donors' samples. The sequencing sample was made of PBMCs. This chain links TRBV9 with TRBJ1-1; D is unclear. CDR3 in DNA: TGTGCCAGCAGCGTAGCTGAGGTAACTGAAGCTTTCTTT. This sequence encodes CASSVAEVTEAFF.